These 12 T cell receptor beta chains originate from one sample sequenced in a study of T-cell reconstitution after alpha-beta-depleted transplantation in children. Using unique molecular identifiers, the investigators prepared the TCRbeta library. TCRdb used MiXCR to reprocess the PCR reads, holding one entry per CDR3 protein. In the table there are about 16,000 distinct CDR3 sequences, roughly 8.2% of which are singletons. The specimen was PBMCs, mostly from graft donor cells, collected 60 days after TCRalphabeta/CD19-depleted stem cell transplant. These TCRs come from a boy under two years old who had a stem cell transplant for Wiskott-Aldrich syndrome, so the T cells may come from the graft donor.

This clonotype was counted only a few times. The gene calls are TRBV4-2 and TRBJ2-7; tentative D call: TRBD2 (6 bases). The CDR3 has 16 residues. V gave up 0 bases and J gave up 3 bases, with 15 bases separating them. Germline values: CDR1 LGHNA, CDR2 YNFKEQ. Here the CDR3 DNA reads TGTGCCAGCAGCCAAGAATCCGTGACTAGTCGCTACGAGCAGTACTTC. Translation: CASSQESVTSRYEQYF.

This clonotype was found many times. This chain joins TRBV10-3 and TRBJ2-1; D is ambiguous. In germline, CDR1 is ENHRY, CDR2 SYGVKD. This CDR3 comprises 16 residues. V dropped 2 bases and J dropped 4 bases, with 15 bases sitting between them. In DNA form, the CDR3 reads TGTGCCATCAGTGAGCCCCCCTACTTATGGTACAATGAGCAGTTCTTC. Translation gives CAISEPPYLWYNEQFF.

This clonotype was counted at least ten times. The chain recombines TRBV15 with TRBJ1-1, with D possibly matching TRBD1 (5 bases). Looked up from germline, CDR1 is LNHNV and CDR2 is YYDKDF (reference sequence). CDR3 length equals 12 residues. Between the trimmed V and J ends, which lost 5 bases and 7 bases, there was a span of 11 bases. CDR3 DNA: TGTGCCACCAGCGGTTCCGGGGGTGAAGCTTTCTTT. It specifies CATSGSGGEAFF.

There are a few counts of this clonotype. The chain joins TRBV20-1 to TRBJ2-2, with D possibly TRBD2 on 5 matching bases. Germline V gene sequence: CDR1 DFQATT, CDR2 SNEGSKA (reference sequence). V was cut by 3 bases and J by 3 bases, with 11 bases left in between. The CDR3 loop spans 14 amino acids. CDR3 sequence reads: CSASLLAYTGELFF. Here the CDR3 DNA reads TGCAGTGCTAGTCTGCTAGCTTACACCGGGGAGCTGTTTTTT.

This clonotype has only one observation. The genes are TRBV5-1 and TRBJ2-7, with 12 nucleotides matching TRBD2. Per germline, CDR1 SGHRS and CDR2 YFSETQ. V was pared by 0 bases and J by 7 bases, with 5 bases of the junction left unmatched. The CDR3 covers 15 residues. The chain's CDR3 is CASSLAGLAGPEQYF. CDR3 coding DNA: TGCGCCAGCAGCTTGGCAGGACTAGCGGGACCAGAGCAGTACTTC. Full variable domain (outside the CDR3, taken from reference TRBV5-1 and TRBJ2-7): KAGVTQTPRYLIKTRGQQVTLSCSPISGHRSVSWYQQTPGQGLQFLFEYFSETQRNKGNFPGRFSGRQFSNSRSEMNVSTLELGDSALYLCASSLAGLAGPEQYFGPGTRLTVT.

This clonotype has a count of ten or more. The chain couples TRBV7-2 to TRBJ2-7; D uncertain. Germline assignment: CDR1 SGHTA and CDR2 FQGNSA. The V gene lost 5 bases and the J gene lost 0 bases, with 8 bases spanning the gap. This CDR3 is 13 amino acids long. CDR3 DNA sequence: TGTGCCAGCAGCCCAAGGACCTCCTACGAGCAGTACTTC. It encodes CASSPRTSYEQYF. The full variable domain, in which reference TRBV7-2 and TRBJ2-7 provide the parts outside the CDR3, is GAGVSQSPSNKVTEKGKDVELRCDPISGHTALYWYRQSLGQGLEFLIYFQGNSAPDKSGLPSDRFSAERTGGSVSTLTIQRTQQEDSAVYLCASSPRTSYEQYFGPGTRLTVT.

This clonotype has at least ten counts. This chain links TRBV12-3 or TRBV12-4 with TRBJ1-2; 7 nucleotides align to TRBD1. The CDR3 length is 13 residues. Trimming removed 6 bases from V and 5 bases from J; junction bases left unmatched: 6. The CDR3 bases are TGTGCCAGCAGCTCCGGGACAGTATATGGCTACACCTTC. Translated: CASSSGTVYGYTF.

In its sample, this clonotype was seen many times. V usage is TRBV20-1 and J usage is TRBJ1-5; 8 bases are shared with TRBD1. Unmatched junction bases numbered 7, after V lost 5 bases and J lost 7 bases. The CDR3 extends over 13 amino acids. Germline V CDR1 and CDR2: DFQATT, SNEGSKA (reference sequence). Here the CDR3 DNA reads TGCAGTGCTGACAGGGGAGGGAACCAGCCCCAGCATTTT. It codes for CSADRGGNQPQHF.

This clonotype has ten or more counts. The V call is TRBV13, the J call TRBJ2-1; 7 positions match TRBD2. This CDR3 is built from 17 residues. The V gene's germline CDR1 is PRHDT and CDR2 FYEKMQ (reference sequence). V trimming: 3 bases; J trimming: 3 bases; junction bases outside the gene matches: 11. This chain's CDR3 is CASSFETREVNYNEQFF. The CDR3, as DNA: TGTGCCAGCAGCTTCGAAACACGGGAGGTCAACTACAATGAGCAGTTCTTC.

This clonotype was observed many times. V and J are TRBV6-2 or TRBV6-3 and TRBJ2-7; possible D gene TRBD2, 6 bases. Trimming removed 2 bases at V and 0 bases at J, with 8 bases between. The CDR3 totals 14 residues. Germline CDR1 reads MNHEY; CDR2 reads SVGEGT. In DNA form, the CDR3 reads TGTGCCAGCAGTTACCGGGGGACCTCCTACGAGCAGTACTTC. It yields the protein CASSYRGTSYEQYF.

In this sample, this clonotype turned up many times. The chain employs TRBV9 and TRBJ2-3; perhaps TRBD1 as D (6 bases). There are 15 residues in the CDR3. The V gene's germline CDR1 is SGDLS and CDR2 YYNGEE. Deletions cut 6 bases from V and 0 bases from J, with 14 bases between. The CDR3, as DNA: TGTGCCAGCACCCCGTGGGGGCCAAGCACAGATACGCAGTATTTT. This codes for CASTPWGPSTDTQYF.

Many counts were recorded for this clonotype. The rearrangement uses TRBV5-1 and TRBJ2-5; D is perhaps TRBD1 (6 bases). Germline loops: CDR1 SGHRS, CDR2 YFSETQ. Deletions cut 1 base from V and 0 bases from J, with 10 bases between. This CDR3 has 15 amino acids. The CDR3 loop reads CASSLWNRDQETQYF. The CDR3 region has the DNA TGCGCCAGCAGCTTGTGGAACAGGGACCAAGAGACCCAGTACTTC.